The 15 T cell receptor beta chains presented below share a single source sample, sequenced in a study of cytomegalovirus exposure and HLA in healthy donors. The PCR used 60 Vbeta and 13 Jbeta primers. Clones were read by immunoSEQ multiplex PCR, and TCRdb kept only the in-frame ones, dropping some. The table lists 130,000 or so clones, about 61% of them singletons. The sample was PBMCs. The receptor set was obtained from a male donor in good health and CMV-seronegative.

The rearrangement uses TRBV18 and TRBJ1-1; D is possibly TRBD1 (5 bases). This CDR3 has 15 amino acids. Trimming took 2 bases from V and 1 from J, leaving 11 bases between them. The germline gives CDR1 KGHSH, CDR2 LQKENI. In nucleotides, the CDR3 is TGTGCCAGCTCACCATCCAGGGCAGGGAACACTGAAGCTTTCTTT. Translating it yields CASSPSRAGNTEAFF.

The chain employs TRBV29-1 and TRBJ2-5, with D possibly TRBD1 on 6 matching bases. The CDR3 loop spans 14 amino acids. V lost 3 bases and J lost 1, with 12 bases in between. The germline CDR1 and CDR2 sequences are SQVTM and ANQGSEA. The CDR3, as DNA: TGCAGCGTTGAGGAATACAGGGTCCAAGAGACCCAGTACTTC. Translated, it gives CSVEEYRVQETQYF.

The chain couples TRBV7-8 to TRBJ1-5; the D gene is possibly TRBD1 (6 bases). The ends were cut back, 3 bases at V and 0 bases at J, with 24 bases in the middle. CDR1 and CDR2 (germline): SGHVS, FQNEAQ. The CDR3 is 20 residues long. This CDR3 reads CASSLVSWANRDYSNQPQHF. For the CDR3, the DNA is TGTGCCAGCAGCTTGGTCAGTTGGGCGAACAGGGATTATAGCAATCAGCCCCAGCATTTT.

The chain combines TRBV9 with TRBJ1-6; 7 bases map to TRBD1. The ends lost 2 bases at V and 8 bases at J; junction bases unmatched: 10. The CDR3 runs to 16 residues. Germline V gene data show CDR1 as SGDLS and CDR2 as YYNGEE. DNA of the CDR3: TGTGCCAGCAGCGTCTCGATCGGGACAGAGGATTCACCCCTCCACTTT. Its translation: CASSVSIGTEDSPLHF.

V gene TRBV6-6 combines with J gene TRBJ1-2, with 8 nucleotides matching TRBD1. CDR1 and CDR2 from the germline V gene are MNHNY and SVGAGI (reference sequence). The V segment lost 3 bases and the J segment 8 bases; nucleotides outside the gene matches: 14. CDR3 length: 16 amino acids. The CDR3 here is CASSYNPGQGAGGYTF. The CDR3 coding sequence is TGTGCCAGCAGTTATAACCCGGGCCAGGGGGCGGGGGGCTACACCTTC.

In DNA form, the CDR3 reads TGTGCCAGTAGGGGGACAGGGATTTTCGGCTATGGCTACACCTTC. Translating it yields CASRGTGIFGYGYTF. This chain uses TRBV19 with TRBJ1-2; 9 bases fit TRBD1. After removal of 6 bases from V and 4 bases from J, the junction contained 9 bases not matched to a gene. CDR3 size: 15 residues. The germline V gene encodes CDR1 LNHDA and CDR2 SQIVND (reference sequence).

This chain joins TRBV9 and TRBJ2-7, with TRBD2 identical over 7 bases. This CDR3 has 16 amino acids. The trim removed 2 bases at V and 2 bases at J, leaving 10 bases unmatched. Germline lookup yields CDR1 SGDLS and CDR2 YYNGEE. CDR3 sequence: CASSVSWQRGTYEQYF. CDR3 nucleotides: TGTGCCAGCAGCGTTAGTTGGCAGCGGGGTACCTACGAGCAGTACTTC.

The DNA of the CDR3 is TGTGCCAGCAGCCCCGGTGCGGGGACTGCCGAAGAGACCCAGTACTTC. Translating gives CASSPGAGTAEETQYF. The rearrangement uses TRBV7-3 and TRBJ2-5, with D perhaps TRBD2 (6 bases). Germline V gene data show CDR1 as SGHTA and CDR2 as FQGTGA. The CDR3 contains 16 residues. Trimming removed 5 bases from V and 3 bases from J, with 19 bases in between.

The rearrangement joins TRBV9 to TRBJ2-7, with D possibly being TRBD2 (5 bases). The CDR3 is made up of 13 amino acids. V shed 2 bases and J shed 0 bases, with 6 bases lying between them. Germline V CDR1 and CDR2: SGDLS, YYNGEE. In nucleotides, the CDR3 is TGTGCCAGCAGCGTGCGGGCCTCCTACGAGCAGTACTTC. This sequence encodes CASSVRASYEQYF. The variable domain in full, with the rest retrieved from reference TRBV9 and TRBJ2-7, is DSGVTQTPKHLITATGQRVTLRCSPRSGDLSVYWYQQSLDQGLQFLIQYYNGEERAKGNILERFSAQQFPDLHSELNLSSLELGDSALYFCASSVRASYEQYFGPGTRLTVT.

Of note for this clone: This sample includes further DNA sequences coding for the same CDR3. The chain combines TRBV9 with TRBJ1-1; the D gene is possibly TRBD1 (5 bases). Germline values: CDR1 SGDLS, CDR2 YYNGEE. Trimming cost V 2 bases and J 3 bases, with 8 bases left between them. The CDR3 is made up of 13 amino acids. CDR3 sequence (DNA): TGTGCCAGCAGCGTTGGGGGGGACACTGAAGCTTTCTTT. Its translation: CASSVGGDTEAFF.

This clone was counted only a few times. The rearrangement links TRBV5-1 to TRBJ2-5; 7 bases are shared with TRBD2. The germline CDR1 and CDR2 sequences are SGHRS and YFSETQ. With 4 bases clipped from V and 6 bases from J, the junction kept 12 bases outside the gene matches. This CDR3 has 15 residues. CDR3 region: CASSLGTNRHQTQYF. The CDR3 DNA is TGCGCCAGCAGCCTCGGGACTAACCGACACCAGACCCAGTACTTC.

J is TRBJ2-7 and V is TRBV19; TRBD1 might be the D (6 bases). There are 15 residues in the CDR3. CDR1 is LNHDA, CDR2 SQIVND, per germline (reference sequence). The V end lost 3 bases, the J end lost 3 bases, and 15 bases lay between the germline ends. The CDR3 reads CASSISTGSIYEQYF. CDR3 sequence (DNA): TGTGCCAGTAGTATTAGCACAGGGAGTATCTACGAGCAGTACTTC.

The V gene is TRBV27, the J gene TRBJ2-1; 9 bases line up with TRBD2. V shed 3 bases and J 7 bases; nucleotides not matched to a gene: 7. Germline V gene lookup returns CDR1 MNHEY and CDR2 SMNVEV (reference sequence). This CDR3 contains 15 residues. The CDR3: CASSLAGGQLNEQFF. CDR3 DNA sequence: TGTGCCAGCAGTTTGGCGGGGGGGCAATTGAATGAGCAGTTCTTC.

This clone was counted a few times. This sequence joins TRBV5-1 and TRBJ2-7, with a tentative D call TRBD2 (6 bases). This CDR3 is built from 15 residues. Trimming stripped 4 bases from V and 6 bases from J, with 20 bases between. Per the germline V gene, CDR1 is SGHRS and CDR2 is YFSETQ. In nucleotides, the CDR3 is TGCGCCAGCAGCCCTGGGACTCCCGCTTTGGGCGAGCAGTACTTC. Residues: CASSPGTPALGEQYF. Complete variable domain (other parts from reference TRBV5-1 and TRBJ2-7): KAGVTQTPRYLIKTRGQQVTLSCSPISGHRSVSWYQQTPGQGLQFLFEYFSETQRNKGNFPGRFSGRQFSNSRSEMNVSTLELGDSALYLCASSPGTPALGEQYFGPGTRLTVT.

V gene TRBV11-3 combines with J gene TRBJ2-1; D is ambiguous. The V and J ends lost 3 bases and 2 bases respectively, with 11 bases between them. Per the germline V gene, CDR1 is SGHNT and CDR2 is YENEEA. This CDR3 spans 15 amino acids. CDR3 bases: TGTGCCAGCAGCTTCGGCGCGGCGACCTACAATGAGCAGTTCTTC. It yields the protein CASSFGAATYNEQFF.